These 8 T cell receptor beta chains came from one sample sequenced in a study of T-cell memory formation after mild COVID-19. TCRdb processed the 5' RACE reads anew with MiXCR; each CDR3 protein has one entry. The sample carries under 40,000 distinct CDR3 sequences, 7.7% recorded once. The source material was PBMCs or a T cell subset sorted from them (not recorded which). All receptors derive from a man younger than 35 who had mild COVID-19 (a few samples of this study predate the infection). Cell type and time point are not known.

This clonotype was detected many times. The gene calls are TRBV4-3 and TRBJ2-1; possible D gene TRBD1, 6 bases. Trimming took off 1 base at V and 3 bases at J, with 10 bases between the two ends. CDR3 length: 15 amino acids. Germline-derived CDR1 and CDR2 are LGHNA and YSLEER. The CDR3 loop reads CASSQGAGVYNEQFF. CDR3 DNA: TGCGCCAGCAGCCAAGGGGCAGGGGTCTACAATGAGCAGTTCTTC.

This clonotype was seen many times. V and J are TRBV6-2 or TRBV6-3 and TRBJ1-4, with D possibly being TRBD1 (5 bases). This CDR3 has 15 amino acids. The germline CDR1 and CDR2 sequences are MNHEY and SVGEGT. V was trimmed by 4 bases and J by 8 bases, leaving 17 bases between them. The CDR3: CASSFNGLRGEKLFF. The CDR3 nucleotides are TGTGCCAGCAGTTTCAACGGACTGAGGGGCGAAAAACTGTTTTTT.

The chain links TRBV7-2 to TRBJ2-5; maybe TRBD2 (5 bases). V was shortened by 10 bases and J by 4 bases, with 19 bases between the two germline ends. The CDR3 has 14 residues. Germline V gene data show CDR1 as SGHTA and CDR2 as FQGNSA. CDR3 DNA: TGTGCCACCTGCCCCCGGCGGGCGGGAGAGACCCAGTACTTC. Protein sequence: CATCPRRAGETQYF. The full variable domain, with the rest looked up from reference TRBV7-2 and TRBJ2-5, is GAGVSQSPSNKVTEKGKDVELRCDPISGHTALYWYRQSLGQGLEFLIYFQGNSAPDKSGLPSDRFSAERTGGSVSTLTIQRTQQEDSAVYLCATCPRRAGETQYFGPGTRLLVL.

This clonotype was recorded many times. The CDR3: CASSPTGVRTEAFF. The CDR3 DNA is TGTGCCAGCAGTCCCACAGGAGTAAGAACTGAAGCTTTCTTT. This chain joins TRBV6-5 and TRBJ1-1; weak D call: TRBD1 (5 bases). This CDR3 contains 14 residues. The V end was cut by 5 bases, the J end by 5 bases, with 15 bases between. The germline gives CDR1 MNHEY, CDR2 SVGAGI.

This clonotype was seen many times. V and J are TRBV2 and TRBJ2-6; no reliable D call. This CDR3 has 13 amino acids. Germline assignment: CDR1 SNHLY and CDR2 FYNNEI. V lost 11 bases to trimming and J lost 2 bases, with 10 bases between them. This chain's CDR3 is CASYSPGANVLTF. The CDR3 coding sequence is TGTGCCTCATACTCTCCTGGGGCCAACGTCCTGACTTTC.

The table lists this clonotype with many counts. This rearrangement joins TRBV30 to TRBJ2-5, with 8 nucleotides matching TRBD1. With 1 base clipped from V and 2 bases from J, the junction kept 6 bases outside the gene matches. Germline V CDR1 and CDR2: GTSNPN, SVGIG (reference sequence). This CDR3 comprises 15 residues. CDR3 protein: CAWSGKGQAQETQYF. The DNA for the CDR3 is TGTGCCTGGAGTGGAAAGGGACAGGCTCAAGAGACCCAGTACTTC.

This clonotype was seen more than once but under ten times. This sequence joins TRBV6-1 and TRBJ2-7; the D is unclear. Germline CDR1 is MNHNS and CDR2 is SASEGT. This CDR3 spans 15 amino acids. The germline V and J ends were trimmed by 2 bases and 5 bases, with 16 bases remaining between them. The CDR3 here is CASSERVTWADEQYV. For the CDR3, the DNA is TGTGCCAGCAGTGAAAGGGTTACATGGGCCGACGAGCAGTACGTC.

This clonotype appeared a few times. The gene calls are TRBV7-3 and TRBJ1-5; 7 bases are shared with TRBD1. V lost 3 bases, J lost 7 bases, and 9 bases stayed unmatched. CDR1 is SGHTA and CDR2 is FQGTGA in the germline V gene. The CDR3 length is 15 residues. Written as DNA, the CDR3 is TGTGCCAGCAGCTTTCAACCGACAGGGAGACAGCCCCAGCATTTT. Translated, it gives CASSFQPTGRQPQHF.